One and the same sample provided the 6 T cell receptor beta chains below, sequenced in a study of response to subunit inactivated influenza vaccine. TCRdb re-called the RT-PCR reads with MiXCR, one entry per CDR3 protein. The repertoire holds roughly 180,000 distinct CDR3 sequences, with 7.5% to 10% as singletons. Here the sequenced sample was non-naive T cells sorted from PBMCs, taken on the day of vaccination. These receptors originate from a man aged 45-65 years who received an inactivated influenza vaccine.

In DNA, the CDR3 is TGTGCCAGCAGCGCAACTGGCCTAGGGGCGAACACTGAAGCTTTCTTT. It is translated as CASSATGLGANTEAFF. This chain uses TRBV2 with TRBJ1-1; TRBD1 is a possible D gene (5 bases). Between the trimmed V and J ends, which lost 6 bases and 1 base, there was a span of 18 bases. The V gene's germline CDR1 is SNHLY and CDR2 FYNNEI. The CDR3 has 16 amino acids.

This clonotype turned up a few times. This sequence joins TRBV4-3 and TRBJ2-7, with D perhaps matching TRBD1 or TRBD2 (5 bases each). The CDR3 is 19 amino acids. Germline CDR1 and CDR2: LGHNA and YSLEER. V was pared by 1 base and J by 1 base, with 23 bases between. Written as DNA, the CDR3 is TGCGCCAGCAGCCAAGTAAATCCGGGATTTGGGGGAGAATCCTACGAGCAGTACTTC. This gives the protein CASSQVNPGFGGESYEQYF.

This clonotype has only a few counts. The chain is built from TRBV3-1 and TRBJ1-1, with 7 bases aligning to TRBD1. Germline values: CDR1 LGHDT, CDR2 YNNKEL (reference sequence). V lost 3 bases and J lost 3; bases outside the gene matches: 7. This CDR3 has 15 amino acids. The chain's CDR3 is CASSHPQGEYTEAFF. Here the CDR3 DNA reads TGTGCCAGCAGCCATCCCCAGGGGGAATACACTGAAGCTTTCTTT.

The J gene is TRBJ2-5, the V gene TRBV25-1, with 9 bases lining up with TRBD2. In germline, CDR1 is MGHDK, CDR2 SYGVNS. The junction had 6 bases not matched to a gene; V was cut back by 5 bases and J by 5 bases. This CDR3 is 14 amino acids long. The CDR3 sequence: CASSRGGAGETQYF. The CDR3 nucleotides read TGTGCCAGCAGTCGCGGGGGGGCCGGGGAGACCCAGTACTTC.

The chain carries TRBV7-9 and TRBJ2-7; 11 bases align to TRBD2. V lost 1 base, J lost 4 bases, and 12 bases stayed unmatched. Germline V gene lookup returns CDR1 SEHNR and CDR2 FQNEAQ (reference sequence). This CDR3 is 18 amino acids long. This chain's CDR3 is CASSLVNYGTSGFYEQYF. For the CDR3, the DNA is TGTGCCAGCAGCTTAGTAAATTACGGGACTAGCGGCTTTTACGAGCAGTACTTC.

This clonotype was counted between two and nine times. The gene calls are TRBV5-5 and TRBJ2-5; the match to TRBD1 covers 8 bases. Trimming at V came to 3 bases and at J to 5 bases, leaving 12 bases not matched to a gene. Germline CDR1 and CDR2: SGHKS and YYEKEE (reference sequence). The CDR3 has 16 amino acids. The CDR3 protein is CASSWTPGQVGETQYF. The CDR3, as DNA: TGTGCCAGCAGCTGGACTCCGGGACAGGTCGGGGAGACCCAGTACTTC.